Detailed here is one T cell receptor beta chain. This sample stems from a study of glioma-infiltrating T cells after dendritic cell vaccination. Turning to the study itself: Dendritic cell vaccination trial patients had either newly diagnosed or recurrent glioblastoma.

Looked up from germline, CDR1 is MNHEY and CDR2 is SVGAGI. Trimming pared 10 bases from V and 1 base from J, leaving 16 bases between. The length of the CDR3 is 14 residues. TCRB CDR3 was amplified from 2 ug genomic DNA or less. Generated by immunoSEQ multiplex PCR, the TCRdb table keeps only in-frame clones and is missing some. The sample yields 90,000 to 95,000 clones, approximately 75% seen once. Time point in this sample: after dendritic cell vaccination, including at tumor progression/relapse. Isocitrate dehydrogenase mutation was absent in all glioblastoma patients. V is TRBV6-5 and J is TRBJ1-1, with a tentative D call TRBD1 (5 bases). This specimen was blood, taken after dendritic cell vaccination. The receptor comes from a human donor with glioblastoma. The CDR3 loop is CATLEGPWNTEAFF. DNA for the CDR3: TGTGCCACCTTGGAGGGGCCGTGGAACACTGAAGCTTTCTTT.